Listed here are 27 T cell receptor beta chains from one sample, sequenced in a study of T cells expressing NK-cell markers. TCRdb re-called the 5' RACE reads and catalogs CDR3 proteins one per entry, DNA excluded. The table for this sample gives almost 450,000 distinct CDR3 sequences. Source material: blood T cells: a sorted CD56 or NKG2C T cell subset, CD4+ or CD8+ T cells, or bulk PBMC T cells (not recorded which). The receptor source for this set is a woman between 18 and 70 years old in good health.

This chain uses TRBV20-1 with TRBJ1-3; the D call of TRBD1 rests on TCRdb alone, since no DNA is present to check it. The CDR3 runs 14 residues. The germline CDR1 and CDR2 sequences are DFQATT and SNEGSKA (reference sequence). The CDR3: CSATRGQRGNTIYF.

The chain has TRBV27 and TRBJ1-2; there is no DNA to check the TCRdb D call of TRBD1. Germline V gene data show CDR1 as MNHEY and CDR2 as SMNVEV (reference sequence). The CDR3 totals 15 residues. The CDR3 sequence is CASSPRDSLYYGYTF.

The chain couples TRBV27 to TRBJ1-4; TCRdb gives TRBD1 as the D gene, but with no DNA this cannot be confirmed. CDR3 size: 14 residues. The germline V gene encodes CDR1 MNHEY and CDR2 SMNVEV (reference sequence). CDR3 sequence: CASRLSGANEKLFF.

The CDR3 spells CASSGQGNYNEQFF. The V call is TRBV5-5, the J call TRBJ2-1; TCRdb picks TRBD1, but there is no DNA to check that call. Germline assignment: CDR1 SGHKS and CDR2 YYEKEE (reference sequence). The CDR3 is made up of 14 amino acids.

The chain combines TRBV4-2 with TRBJ1-4. This CDR3 has 15 amino acids. CDR1 and CDR2 from the germline V gene are LGHNA and YNFKEQ. The CDR3 protein is CASSQDRGSGEKLFF.

CDR3 residues: CASIGQGADEQFF. The chain recombines TRBV11-2 with TRBJ2-1; TCRdb's D gene call, TRBD1, goes unchecked for lack of DNA. There are 13 residues in the CDR3. CDR1 is SGHAT and CDR2 is FQNNGV in the germline V gene.

The chain links TRBV7-3 to TRBJ2-2. This CDR3 is 17 amino acids long. Germline V gives CDR1 SGHTA, CDR2 FQGTGA. CDR3 loop: CASSLPRGSGNTGELFF.

The V gene is TRBV12-3 or TRBV12-4, the J gene TRBJ1-2. This CDR3 has 13 amino acids. CDR3 protein: CASSPASLYGYTF.

The chain has TRBV28 and TRBJ2-3. The CDR3 is made up of 14 amino acids. Germline assignment: CDR1 MDHEN and CDR2 SYDVKM. CDR3: CASSYRSHTDTQYF. Based on the CDR3 plus reference TRBV28 and TRBJ2-3, the full variable domain is DVKVTQSSRYLVKRTGEKVFLECVQDMDHENMFWYRQDPGLGLRLIYFSYDVKMKEKGDIPEGYSVSREKKERFSLILESASTNQTSMYLCASSYRSHTDTQYFGPGTRLTVL.

The chain uses TRBV4-3 and TRBJ2-1. Germline V gene data show CDR1 as LGHNA and CDR2 as YSLEER. The CDR3 contains 16 residues. The CDR3 loop is CASSQDPRGSYNEQFF.

The chain uses TRBV20-1 and TRBJ2-7; TCRdb indicates TRBD2, and absent DNA this call remains unverified. The CDR3 spans 13 residues. CDR1 DFQATT and CDR2 SNEGSKA come from the germline V gene (reference sequence). The CDR3 is CSASSGSGSEQYF.

The rearrangement uses TRBV19 and TRBJ1-6. The germline V gene has CDR1 LNHDA and CDR2 SQIVND (reference sequence). This CDR3 is 19 amino acids long. This CDR3 is CASTKYGGVSSSYNSPLHF.

CDR3 loop: CSARSPWGGANYGYTF. V is TRBV20-1 and J is TRBJ1-2; the D call of TRBD1 rests on TCRdb alone, since no DNA is present to check it. The CDR3 totals 16 residues. Germline CDR1 DFQATT, CDR2 SNEGSKA (reference sequence).

CDR3 amino acids: CASTRGGGSYEQYF. V gene TRBV6-1 combines with J gene TRBJ2-7; the D call from TCRdb, TRBD1, cannot be confirmed without DNA. CDR3 length equals 14 residues. CDR1 and CDR2 from the germline V gene are MNHNS and SASEGT.

V and J are TRBV6-5 and TRBJ2-5; no DNA is available, so the TRBD1 call from TCRdb remains unchecked. The CDR3 consists of 12 residues. CDR1 MNHEY and CDR2 SVGAGI come from the germline V gene. The CDR3 reads CASRGAQETQYF.

This chain joins TRBV5-6 and TRBJ1-3; TCRdb outputs TRBD1, but without DNA this stays unchecked. The CDR3 loop spans 15 amino acids. Germline CDR1 reads SGHDT; CDR2 reads YYEEEE. The CDR3: CASSLVRDTGNTIYF.

The V gene is TRBV5-1, the J gene TRBJ2-3; TCRdb selects TRBD2, and the lack of DNA leaves this call unchecked. Germline V gene sequence: CDR1 SGHRS, CDR2 YFSETQ. The CDR3 is 15 amino acids. The CDR3 sequence: CASSRGEGISDTQYF.

The J gene is TRBJ2-3, the V gene TRBV10-3; TCRdb indicates TRBD2, and absent DNA this call remains unverified. The CDR3 totals 14 residues. Germline V CDR1 and CDR2: ENHRY, SYGVKD. This chain's CDR3 is CAISDPGLADTQYF.

The chain couples TRBV29-1 to TRBJ2-2; TCRdb calls TRBD2, which cannot be checked without DNA. Germline CDR1 reads SQVTM; CDR2 reads ANQGSEA. CDR3 length equals 13 residues. The CDR3 loop is CSVELAVTGELFF.

The chain carries TRBV7-9 and TRBJ1-4. Germline loops: CDR1 SEHNR, CDR2 FQNEAQ (reference sequence). CDR3 length: 17 residues. The chain's CDR3 is CASSFAKGTATNEKLFF.

The V call is TRBV29-1, the J call TRBJ2-7; TCRdb returns TRBD1, unconfirmable since there is no DNA. The CDR3 loop spans 15 amino acids. Germline-derived CDR1 and CDR2 are SQVTM and ANQGSEA. The CDR3 region is CSVERQELGAYEQYF.

The chain has TRBV18 and TRBJ2-1. Germline lookup yields CDR1 KGHSH and CDR2 LQKENI. There are 14 residues in the CDR3. CDR3 sequence reads: CASSPGFAYNEQFF.

This chain's CDR3 is CASSLSGGGPFF. V and J are TRBV5-6 and TRBJ2-1; the D gene TCRdb calls, TRBD1, cannot be checked with no DNA. The CDR3 consists of 12 residues. Germline CDR1 SGHDT, CDR2 YYEEEE.

This sequence joins TRBV12-3 or TRBV12-4 and TRBJ1-6. The CDR3 is 14 residues long. CDR3: CASSLSGNASPLHF.

The V gene is TRBV4-2, the J gene TRBJ1-2; TCRdb reports TRBD1, a call that lacks DNA to check it against. There are 14 residues in the CDR3. Germline CDR1 reads LGHNA; CDR2 reads YNFKEQ. CDR3 region: CASSQEGQYYGYTF.

V usage is TRBV4-3 and J usage is TRBJ2-7; TCRdb gives TRBD2 as the D gene, but with no DNA this cannot be confirmed. The CDR3 sequence is 16 residues long. Germline V lookup: CDR1 LGHNA, CDR2 YSLEER. The CDR3 here is CASSQEVNSPFYEQYF.

The CDR3: CASSRDRDYGYTF. The chain recombines TRBV7-3 with TRBJ1-2; TCRdb returns TRBD1, unconfirmable since there is no DNA. The CDR3 spans 13 residues. CDR1 and CDR2 (germline): SGHTA, FQGTGA.